Sequencing of this T cell receptor beta chain was carried out in a study of blood T cell repertoires in COVID-19. Study overall: Material from acute and convalescent COVID-19 was sourced from the United States, Italy and Spain. T cells, B-cell-depleted T cells, or PBMCs provided the cDNA or gDNA that served as material.

Between the trimmed V and J ends, which lost 3 bases and 4 bases, there was a span of 7 bases. This CDR3 comprises 13 residues. During active infection, Seattle patients enrolled and were then monitored through disease. Sequencing was performed with immunoSEQ multiplex PCR; in TCRdb, only in-frame clones are kept and a portion is missing. The sample contains 250,000 to 400,000 clones, approximately 88% of which appear only once. The sample taken for sequencing was peripheral blood. The gene calls are TRBV12-3 or TRBV12-4 and TRBJ2-1; no reliable D call. This TCR derives from a woman in her 30s with COVID-19, enrolled during active disease. CDR3 DNA: TGTGCCAGCAGTTTGGTCGGTTACAATGAGCAGTTCTTC. Its translation: CASSLVGYNEQFF.